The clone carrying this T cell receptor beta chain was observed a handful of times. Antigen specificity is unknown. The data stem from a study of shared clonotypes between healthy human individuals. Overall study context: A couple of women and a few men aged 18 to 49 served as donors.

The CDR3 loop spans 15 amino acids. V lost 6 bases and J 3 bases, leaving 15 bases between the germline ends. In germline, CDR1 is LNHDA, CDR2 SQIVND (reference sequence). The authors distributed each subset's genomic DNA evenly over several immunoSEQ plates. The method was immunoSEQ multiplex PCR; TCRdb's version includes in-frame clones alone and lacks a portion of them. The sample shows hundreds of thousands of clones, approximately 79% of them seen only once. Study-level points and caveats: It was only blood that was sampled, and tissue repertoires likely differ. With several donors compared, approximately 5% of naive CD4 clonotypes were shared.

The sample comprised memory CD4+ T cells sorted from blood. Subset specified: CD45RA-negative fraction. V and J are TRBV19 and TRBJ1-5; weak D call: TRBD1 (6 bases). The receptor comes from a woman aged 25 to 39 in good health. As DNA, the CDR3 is TGTGCCAGTAGAAACAGGGACTCCCACAATCAGCCCCAGCATTTT. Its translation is CASRNRDSHNQPQHF.